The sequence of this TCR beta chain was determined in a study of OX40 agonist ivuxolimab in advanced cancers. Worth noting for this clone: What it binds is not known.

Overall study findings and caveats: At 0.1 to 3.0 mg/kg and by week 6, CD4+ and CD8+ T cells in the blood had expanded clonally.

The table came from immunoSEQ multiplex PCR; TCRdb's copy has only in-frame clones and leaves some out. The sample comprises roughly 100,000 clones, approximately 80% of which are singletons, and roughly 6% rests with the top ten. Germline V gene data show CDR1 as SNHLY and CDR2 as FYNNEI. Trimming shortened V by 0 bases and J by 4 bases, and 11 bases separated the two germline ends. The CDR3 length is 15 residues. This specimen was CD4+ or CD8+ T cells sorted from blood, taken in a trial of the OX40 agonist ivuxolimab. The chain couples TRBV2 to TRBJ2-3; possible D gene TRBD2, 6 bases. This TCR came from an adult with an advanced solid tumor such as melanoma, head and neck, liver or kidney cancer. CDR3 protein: CASSEARRDADTQYF. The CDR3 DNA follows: TGTGCCAGCAGTGAAGCGAGGAGGGATGCAGATACGCAGTATTTT.